This TCR beta chain was sequenced for a study of cytomegalovirus exposure and HLA in healthy donors. The CDR3 loop spans 15 amino acids. CDR1 and CDR2 from the germline V gene are SGHRS and YFSETQ. V was clipped by 0 bases and J by 0 bases, with 8 bases between them. This clone was recorded only once. Both 60 Vbeta primers and 13 Jbeta primers went into the PCR. Generated by immunoSEQ multiplex PCR, the TCRdb table keeps only in-frame clones and is missing some. There are about 190,000 clones in the sample; roughly four fifths occur only once, and 1.5% to 2% lies in the top ten. This sequence joins TRBV5-1 and TRBJ2-3; unclear D gene. The sequence derives from a woman aged 18-30 years in good health and CMV-seronegative. Material for sequencing was PBMCs. This CDR3 reads CASSLDSTSTDTQYF. CDR3 in DNA: TGCGCCAGCAGCTTGGACAGCACCAGCACAGATACGCAGTATTTT.